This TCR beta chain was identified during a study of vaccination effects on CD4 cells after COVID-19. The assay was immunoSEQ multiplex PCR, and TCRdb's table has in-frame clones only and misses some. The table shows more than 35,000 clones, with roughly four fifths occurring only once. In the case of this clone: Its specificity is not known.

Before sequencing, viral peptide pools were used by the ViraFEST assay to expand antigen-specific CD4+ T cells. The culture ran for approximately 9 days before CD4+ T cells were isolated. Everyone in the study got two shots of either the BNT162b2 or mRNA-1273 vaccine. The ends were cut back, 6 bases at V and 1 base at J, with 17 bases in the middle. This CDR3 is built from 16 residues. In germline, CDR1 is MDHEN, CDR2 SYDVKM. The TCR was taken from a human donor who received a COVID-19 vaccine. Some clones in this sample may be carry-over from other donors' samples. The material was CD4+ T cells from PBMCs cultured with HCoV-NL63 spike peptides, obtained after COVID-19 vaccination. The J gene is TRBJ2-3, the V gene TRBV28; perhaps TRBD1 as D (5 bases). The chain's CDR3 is CASRTSLGAGTDTQYF. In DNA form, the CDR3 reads TGTGCCAGCAGGACCTCTCTAGGGGCGGGCACAGATACGCAGTATTTT.